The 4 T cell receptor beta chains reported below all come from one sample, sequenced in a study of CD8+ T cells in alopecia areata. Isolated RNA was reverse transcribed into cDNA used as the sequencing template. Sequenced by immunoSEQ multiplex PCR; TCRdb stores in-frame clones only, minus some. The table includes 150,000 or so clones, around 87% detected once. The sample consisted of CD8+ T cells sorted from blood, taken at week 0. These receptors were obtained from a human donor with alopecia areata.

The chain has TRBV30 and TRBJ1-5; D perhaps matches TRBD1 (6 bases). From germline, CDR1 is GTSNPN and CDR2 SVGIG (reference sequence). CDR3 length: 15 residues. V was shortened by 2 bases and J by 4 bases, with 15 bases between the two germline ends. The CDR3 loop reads CAWSLRTVLNQPQHF. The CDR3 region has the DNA TGTGCCTGGAGTCTAAGGACAGTTTTGAATCAGCCCCAGCATTTT.

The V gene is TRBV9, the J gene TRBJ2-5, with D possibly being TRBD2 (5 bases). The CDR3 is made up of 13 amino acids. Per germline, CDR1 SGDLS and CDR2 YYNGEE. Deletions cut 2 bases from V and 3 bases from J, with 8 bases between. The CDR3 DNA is TGTGCCAGCAGCGTCCGAGGGAAAGAGACCCAGTACTTC. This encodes CASSVRGKETQYF. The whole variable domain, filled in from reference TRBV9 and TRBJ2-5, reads DSGVTQTPKHLITATGQRVTLRCSPRSGDLSVYWYQQSLDQGLQFLIQYYNGEERAKGNILERFSAQQFPDLHSELNLSSLELGDSALYFCASSVRGKETQYFGPGTRLLVL.

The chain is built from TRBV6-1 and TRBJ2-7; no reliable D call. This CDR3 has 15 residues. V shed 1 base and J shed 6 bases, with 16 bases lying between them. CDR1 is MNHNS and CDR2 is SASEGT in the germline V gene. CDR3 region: CASSEVSGTSSEQYF. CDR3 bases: TGTGCCAGCAGTGAAGTGTCAGGTACTTCCAGCGAGCAGTACTTC.

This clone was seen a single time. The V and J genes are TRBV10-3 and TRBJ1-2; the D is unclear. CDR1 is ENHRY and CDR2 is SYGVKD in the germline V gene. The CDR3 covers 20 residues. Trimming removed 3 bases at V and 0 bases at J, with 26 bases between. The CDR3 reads CAISDPDFGYTPLANYGYTF. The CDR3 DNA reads TGTGCCATCAGTGACCCCGATTTTGGTTACACGCCTTTAGCTAACTATGGCTACACCTTC.